These T cell receptor beta chains were read from a single sample in a study of blood T cells in healthy people across ages. Each CDR3 protein gets one entry after TCRdb re-called the 5' RACE reads with MiXCR. The sample has about 1.5 million distinct CDR3 sequences; about 43% are singletons. The specimen sequenced was blood. The receptors stem from a woman younger than 35 in good health. The CDR3 runs from the conserved cysteine through the conserved F or W. Each record gives: J gene, clone size, D gene, V gene, CDR3 protein, CDR3 DNA. A D gene is named only where the DNA matches it firmly. Size tells how often a clone was seen (once, few, many) or the class of an expanded clone, and some rows leave it out.

>TRBJ2-1|.|TRBD2|TRBV24-1
CATSPSGRGYNEQFF
TGTGCCACTTCGCCCAGCGGGAGGGGCTACAATGAGCAGTTCTTC
>TRBJ2-1|.|TRBD2|TRBV20-1
CSARSLAGGPTSYNEQFF
TGCAGTGCGAGGTCACTAGCGGGGGGCCCGACCTCCTACAATGAGCAGTTCTTC
>TRBJ2-5|.|TRBD2|TRBV10-3
CAISEPASGKTAETQYF
TGTGCCATCAGTGAGCCAGCCAGCGGGAAAACTGCGGAGACCCAGTACTTC
>TRBJ2-1|.|TRBD2|TRBV20-1
CSARETSGGAAFRNEQFF
TGCAGTGCTAGGGAGACTAGCGGGGGGGCGGCTTTCAGAAATGAGCAGTTCTTC
>TRBJ2-3|few|TRBD2|TRBV6-5
CASSLGLAGGGDTQYF
TGTGCCAGCAGTTTAGGACTAGCGGGGGGAGGTGATACGCAGTATTTT
>TRBJ1-4|.|.|TRBV4-1
CASSQVVGEKLFF
TGCGCCAGCAGCCAAGTTGTCGGTGAAAAACTGTTTTTT
>TRBJ2-4|.|.|TRBV19
CASSIAQLDEKQYF
TGTGCCAGTAGTATAGCTCAACTAGACGAGAAGCAGTACTTC
>TRBJ1-2|.|.|TRBV7-8
CASSDGSAYGYTF
TGTGCCAGCAGCGATGGTTCCGCCTATGGCTACACCTTC
>TRBJ2-5|once|.|TRBV6-1
CAISPQETQYF
TGTGCCATTTCACCTCAAGAGACCCAGTACTTC
>TRBJ2-3|.|.|TRBV5-1
CASSLGRWDSTDTQYF
TGCGCCAGCAGCTTGGGCCGGTGGGACAGCACAGATACGCAGTATTTT
>TRBJ1-4|few|.|TRBV4-2
CASSQAQGSTNEKLFF
TGTGCCAGCAGCCAAGCTCAGGGTAGTACTAATGAAAAACTGTTTTTT
>TRBJ2-1|.|.|TRBV3-1
CASSQVSEGGDEQFF
TGTGCCAGCAGCCAAGTGTCTGAGGGGGGTGATGAGCAGTTCTTC
>TRBJ1-5|few|.|TRBV12-3/TRBV12-4
CASSEDRQNQPQHF
TGTGCCAGCAGTGAGGACAGACAAAATCAGCCCCAGCATTTT
>TRBJ2-4|.|.|TRBV28
CASSVTSENIQYF
TGTGCCAGCAGTGTAACATCAGAAAACATTCAGTACTTC
>TRBJ2-5|.|.|TRBV27
CASSLGVDLTQESQYF
TGTGCCAGCAGTTTAGGGGTAGACCTCACTCAAGAGTCCCAGTACTTC
>TRBJ2-1|.|TRBD2|TRBV11-2
CASSLAEGGPYNEQFF
TGTGCCAGCAGCCTGGCTGAGGGAGGGCCCTACAATGAGCAGTTCTTC
>TRBJ1-1|few|.|TRBV4-1
CASSALIGSTEAFF
TGCGCCAGCAGCGCCTTGATTGGGAGCACTGAAGCTTTCTTT
>TRBJ2-1|few|.|TRBV4-1
CASSHEGGASSYNEQFF
TGCGCCAGCAGCCACGAAGGTGGCGCGAGCTCCTACAATGAGCAGTTCTTC
>TRBJ2-5|few|TRBD2|TRBV20-1
CSAEISGGAWETQYF
TGCAGTGCTGAGATTAGCGGGGGGGCCTGGGAGACCCAGTACTTC
>TRBJ2-1|.|.|TRBV12-3/TRBV12-4
CASSLMAEHEQFF
TGTGCCAGCAGTTTAATGGCGGAGCATGAGCAGTTCTTC
>TRBJ1-2|.|.|TRBV20-1
CSATGQGRLRGYTF
TGCAGTGCTACAGGGCAGGGCCGTTTGCGAGGCTACACCTTC
>TRBJ2-1|.|TRBD2|TRBV11-2
CASSSYLAGGVNEQFF
TGTGCCAGCAGCTCCTACTTAGCGGGAGGGGTCAATGAGCAGTTCTTC
>TRBJ2-7|few|.|TRBV27
CASSLSEGPYEQYF
TGTGCCAGCAGTTTATCGGAGGGCCCCTACGAGCAGTACTTC
>TRBJ1-1|few|TRBD1|TRBV12-3/TRBV12-4
CASSPGGGGAEAFF
TGTGCCAGCAGCCCCGGGGGAGGGGGCGCGGAAGCTTTCTTT
>TRBJ2-5|many|TRBD2|TRBV27
CASSFLAGGIQETQYF
TGTGCCAGCAGTTTCCTAGCGGGGGGCATCCAAGAGACCCAGTACTTC
>TRBJ1-2|once|TRBD1|TRBV12-3/TRBV12-4
CASRGGQADYGYTF
TGTGCCAGTAGGGGCGGACAGGCGGACTATGGCTACACCTTC
>TRBJ2-7|.|.|TRBV2
CASQGASGAYNEQYF
TGTGCCAGTCAGGGGGCTAGCGGGGCGTACAATGAGCAGTACTTC
>TRBJ2-7|.|.|TRBV15
CATSREHDATYEQYF
TGTGCCACCAGCAGAGAACACGACGCAACCTACGAGCAGTACTTC
>TRBJ2-1|.|TRBD2|TRBV6-1
CAARTSGGAGEQFF
TGTGCCGCCCGGACTAGCGGGGGGGCGGGTGAGCAGTTCTTC